A single TCR beta chain is shown here with its context. The antigen is unknown. Trimming shortened V by 5 bases and J by 1 base, and 9 bases separated the two germline ends. The CDR3 covers 15 residues. In germline, CDR1 is LNHDA, CDR2 SQIVND (reference sequence). 60 Vbeta and 13 Jbeta primers were used in PCR. Repertoires were generated with immunoSEQ multiplex PCR, while TCRdb's copy carries only in-frame clones and drops some. This sample has some 140,000 clones; approximately 10% occur once, and the top ten carry 6.5% to 9%. This sample was included in a study of cytomegalovirus exposure and HLA in healthy donors. General study points: In a later analysis, an Asian-associated ancestry cluster reportedly showed fewer N-insertions than the approximately 700-donor mean. In a later analysis, across HLA loci, associated TCR counts were highest for DRB1, lowest for HLA-C. V segments that were indistinguishable, TRBV6-2 and TRBV6-3 among them, were omitted from analysis. CMV serostatus was the sole immune exposure data available.

The clonotype originates from a woman aged 40 to 50 in good health and CMV-seropositive. The sequenced sample was PBMCs. The genes are TRBV19 and TRBJ2-6; D unresolved. The CDR3, as DNA: TGTGCCAGTAGTCCGCGCCCTTCTGGGGCCAACGTCCTGACTTTC. The encoded protein is CASSPRPSGANVLTF.